The sequence of this TCR beta chain was determined in a study of blood T cell repertoires in COVID-19. Generated by immunoSEQ multiplex PCR, the TCRdb table keeps only in-frame clones and is missing some. Of 93,000 or so clones listed, roughly nine tenths are singletons. With V trimmed by 3 bases and J by 1 base, 6 bases remained unmatched. CDR1 SGHDT and CDR2 YYEEEE come from the germline V gene. The CDR3 is made up of 15 amino acids. The source of this sequence is a human donor in a cohort sampled during active COVID-19. The chain carries TRBV5-6 and TRBJ1-1, with 7 bases fitting TRBD1. Sequencing was performed on peripheral blood. CDR3 DNA: TGTGCCAGCAGCTCTACAGGGGTTGGGAACACTGAAGCTTTCTTT. It is translated as CASSSTGVGNTEAFF.